This TCR beta chain was identified in a study of vaccination effects on CD4 cells after COVID-19. TCRdb keeps only in-frame clones here, not all; method: immunoSEQ multiplex PCR. The sample consists of 65,000 or so clones, around 77% of them appearing once. The ends were cut back, 5 bases at V and 8 bases at J, with 14 bases in the middle. Per germline, CDR1 SGHTS and CDR2 YDEGEE. CDR3 length: 13 amino acids. Study-wide points: Relatively few convalescent patients took part in the study, which had no early post-infection timepoints. In the late period after vaccination, infection- and vaccine-induced clones contracted markedly. Healthy vaccine recipients' vaccine-induced clones were almost all SARS-CoV-2 mono-reactive.

In the ViraFEST assay, antigen-specific CD4+ clonotypes were identified by expansion after peptide-pool stimulation. Once cultured for under 11 days, the cells underwent separation to obtain CD4+ T cells. Prior SARS-CoV-2 infection was absent in the vaccine recipients, as shown by negative nucleocapsid antibodies. Cells had half their medium changed to IL-2 medium on days 3 and 7. As to this clone: The target antigen is unknown.

The chain joins TRBV5-8 to TRBJ1-5; D call uncertain. This TCR was sampled from a human donor who received a COVID-19 vaccine. This specimen was CD4+ T cells from PBMCs cultured with HCoV-NL63 spike peptides, taken before COVID-19 vaccination. CDR3 DNA: TGTGCCAGCAGACTACAACCGGTGGAGCCCCAGCATTTT. Translated, it gives CASRLQPVEPQHF.